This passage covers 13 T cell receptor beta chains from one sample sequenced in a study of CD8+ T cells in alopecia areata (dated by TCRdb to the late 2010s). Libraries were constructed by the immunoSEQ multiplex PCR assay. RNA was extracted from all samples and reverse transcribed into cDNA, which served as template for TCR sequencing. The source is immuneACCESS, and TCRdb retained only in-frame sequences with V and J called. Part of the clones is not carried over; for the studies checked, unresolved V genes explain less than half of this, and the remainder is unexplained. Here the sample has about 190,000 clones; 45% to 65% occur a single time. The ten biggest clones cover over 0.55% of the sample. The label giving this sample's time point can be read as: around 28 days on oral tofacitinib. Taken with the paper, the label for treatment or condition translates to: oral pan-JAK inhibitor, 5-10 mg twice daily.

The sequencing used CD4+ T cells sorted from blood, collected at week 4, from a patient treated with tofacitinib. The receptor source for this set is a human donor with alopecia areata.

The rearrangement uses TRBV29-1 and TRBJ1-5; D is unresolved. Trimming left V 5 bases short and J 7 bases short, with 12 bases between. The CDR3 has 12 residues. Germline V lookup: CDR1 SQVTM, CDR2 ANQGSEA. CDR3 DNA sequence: TGCAGCGTTTCAGGTCTCGGGCAGCCCCAGCATTTT. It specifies CSVSGLGQPQHF.

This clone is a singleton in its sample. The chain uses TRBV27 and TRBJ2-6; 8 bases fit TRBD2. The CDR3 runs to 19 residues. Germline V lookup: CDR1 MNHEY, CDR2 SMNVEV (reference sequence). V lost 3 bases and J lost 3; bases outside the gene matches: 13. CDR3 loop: CASSFLGGGPPLGANVLTF. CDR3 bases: TGTGCCAGCAGTTTCCTCGGCGGGGGGCCCCCCCTTGGGGCCAACGTCCTGACTTTC.

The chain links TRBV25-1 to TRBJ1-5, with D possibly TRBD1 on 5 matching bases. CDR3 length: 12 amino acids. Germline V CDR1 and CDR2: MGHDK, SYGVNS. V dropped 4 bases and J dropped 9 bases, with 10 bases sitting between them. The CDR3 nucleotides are TGTGCCAGCAGTGGGGGGGAGGCGCCCCAGCATTTT. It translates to CASSGGEAPQHF.

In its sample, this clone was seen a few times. The CDR3 here is CASSPGLAPQDTQYF. CDR3 nucleotide sequence: TGCGCCAGCAGCCCGGGACTAGCGCCGCAAGATACGCAGTATTTT. The chain recombines TRBV5-1 with TRBJ2-3, with 10 bases aligning to TRBD2. Losses at the gene ends were 4 bases for V and 5 bases for J; bases not matched to a gene: 7. This CDR3 is 15 amino acids long. Germline V lookup: CDR1 SGHRS, CDR2 YFSETQ. The complete variable domain, with remaining parts taken from reference TRBV5-1 and TRBJ2-3, reads KAGVTQTPRYLIKTRGQQVTLSCSPISGHRSVSWYQQTPGQGLQFLFEYFSETQRNKGNFPGRFSGRQFSNSRSEMNVSTLELGDSALYLCASSPGLAPQDTQYFGPGTRLTVL.

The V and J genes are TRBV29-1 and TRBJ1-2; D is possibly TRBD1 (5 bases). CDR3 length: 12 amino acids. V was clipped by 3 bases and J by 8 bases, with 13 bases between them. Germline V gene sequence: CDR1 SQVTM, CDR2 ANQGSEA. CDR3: CSVERRGDGYTF. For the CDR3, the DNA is TGCAGCGTTGAGCGGAGGGGTGACGGCTACACCTTC.

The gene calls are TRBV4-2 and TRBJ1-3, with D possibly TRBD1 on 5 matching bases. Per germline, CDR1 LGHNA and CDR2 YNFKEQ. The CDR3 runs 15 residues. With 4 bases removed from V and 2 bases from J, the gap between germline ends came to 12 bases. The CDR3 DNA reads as TGTGCCAGCAGCCTCGGGACCTTCACTGGAAACACCATATATTTT. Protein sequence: CASSLGTFTGNTIYF.

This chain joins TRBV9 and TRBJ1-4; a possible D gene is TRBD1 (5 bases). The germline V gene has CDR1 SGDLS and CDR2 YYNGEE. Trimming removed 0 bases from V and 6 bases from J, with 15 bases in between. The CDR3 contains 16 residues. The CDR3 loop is CASSVAMAGSDEKLFF. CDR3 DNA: TGTGCCAGCAGCGTAGCAATGGCAGGGAGTGATGAAAAACTGTTTTTT.

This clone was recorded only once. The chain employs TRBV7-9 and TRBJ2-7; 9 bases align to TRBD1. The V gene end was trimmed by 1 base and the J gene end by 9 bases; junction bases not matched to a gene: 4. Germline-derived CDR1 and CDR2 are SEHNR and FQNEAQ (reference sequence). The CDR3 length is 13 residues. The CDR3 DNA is TGTGCCAGCAGCTTAGTAGGACAGGGGCGGCAGTACTTC. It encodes CASSLVGQGRQYF.

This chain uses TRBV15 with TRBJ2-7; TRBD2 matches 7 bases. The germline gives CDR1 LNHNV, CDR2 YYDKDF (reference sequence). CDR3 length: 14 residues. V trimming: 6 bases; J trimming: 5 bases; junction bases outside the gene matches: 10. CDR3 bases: TGTGCCACCAGTTACTTGGGACGGGGGGACGAGCAGTACTTC. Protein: CATSYLGRGDEQYF.

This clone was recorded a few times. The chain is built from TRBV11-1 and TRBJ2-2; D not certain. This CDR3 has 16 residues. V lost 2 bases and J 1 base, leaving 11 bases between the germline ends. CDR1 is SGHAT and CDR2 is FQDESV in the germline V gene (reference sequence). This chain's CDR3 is CASSLSGSQNTGELFF. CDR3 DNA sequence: TGTGCCAGCAGCTTATCGGGTTCCCAGAACACCGGGGAGCTGTTTTTT. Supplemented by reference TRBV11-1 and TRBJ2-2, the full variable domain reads EAEVAQSPRYKITEKSQAVAFWCDPISGHATLYWYRQILGQGPELLVQFQDESVVDDSQLPKDRFSAERLKGVDSTLKIQPAELGDSAMYLCASSLSGSQNTGELFFGEGSRLTVL.

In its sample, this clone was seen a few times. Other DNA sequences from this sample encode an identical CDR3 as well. The CDR3 DNA is TGCGCCAGCAGCTTCGGCCTAGCTGGCTACGAGCAGTACTTC. Translated: CASSFGLAGYEQYF. The chain joins TRBV5-1 to TRBJ2-7, with D maybe TRBD2 (5 bases). Germline values: CDR1 SGHRS, CDR2 YFSETQ. The CDR3 is 14 amino acids. V lost 2 bases, J lost 3 bases, and 12 bases lay in between.

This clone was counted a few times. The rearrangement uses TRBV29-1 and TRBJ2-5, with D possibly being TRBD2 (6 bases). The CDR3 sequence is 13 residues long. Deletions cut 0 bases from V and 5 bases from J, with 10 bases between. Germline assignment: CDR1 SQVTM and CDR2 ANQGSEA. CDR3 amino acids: CSVEESGGETQYF. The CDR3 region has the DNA TGCAGCGTTGAAGAATCAGGAGGGGAGACCCAGTACTTC.

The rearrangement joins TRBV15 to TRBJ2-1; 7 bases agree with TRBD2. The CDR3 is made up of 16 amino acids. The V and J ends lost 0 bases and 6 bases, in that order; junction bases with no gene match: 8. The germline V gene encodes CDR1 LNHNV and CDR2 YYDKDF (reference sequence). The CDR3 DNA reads TGTGCCACCAGCAGAGATCGGGCGGGAGTAGGCAATGAGCAGTTCTTC. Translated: CATSRDRAGVGNEQFF.